The rows below give T cell receptor beta chains drawn from one sample of a study of cytomegalovirus exposure and HLA in healthy donors. Generated by immunoSEQ multiplex PCR, the TCRdb table keeps only in-frame clones and is missing some. Among 100,000 or so clones, more than 70% were seen once, and the ten largest hold 3% to 5%. Sample: PBMCs. These TCRs come from a man in his thirties or forties in good health and CMV-seronegative. Each CDR3 is given with its conserved first and last residue. The order of the fields is J gene, D gene, clone size, V gene, CDR3 DNA, CDR3 protein. D genes are given only for firm matches. Part of the rows lack a size; the others show once, few, many or a class for expanded clones.

J gene: TRBJ2-3; D gene: TRBD1; clone size: -; V gene: TRBV30; CDR3 DNA: TGTGCCTGGAGTGTAGGGACAGGCACAGATACGCAGTATTTT; CDR3 protein: CAWSVGTGTDTQYF
J gene: TRBJ1-1; D gene: -; clone size: once; V gene: TRBV5-1; CDR3 DNA: TGCGCCAGCAGCTTGGAGGGGGAAGGAGCTTTCTTT; CDR3 protein: CASSLEGEGAFF
J gene: TRBJ2-7; D gene: -; clone size: -; V gene: TRBV29-1; CDR3 DNA: TGCAGCGTTGGAAGGGCGGGATGGTCCTACGAGCAGTACTTC; CDR3 protein: CSVGRAGWSYEQYF
J gene: TRBJ2-2; D gene: TRBD2; clone size: -; V gene: TRBV28; CDR3 DNA: TGTGCCAGCAGTTCTACGGGACTAGCGAGGGCCGGGGAGCTGTTTTTT; CDR3 protein: CASSSTGLARAGELFF
J gene: TRBJ2-7; D gene: -; clone size: once; V gene: TRBV13; CDR3 DNA: TGTGCCAGCAGCTTAGCCGGGACAAAGTCCTACGAGCAGTACTTC; CDR3 protein: CASSLAGTKSYEQYF
J gene: TRBJ2-7; D gene: -; clone size: -; V gene: TRBV10-1; CDR3 DNA: TGCGCCAGCAGTGACAGGTGGTACGAGCAGTACTTC; CDR3 protein: CASSDRWYEQYF
J gene: TRBJ1-3; D gene: -; clone size: -; V gene: TRBV29-1; CDR3 DNA: TGCAGCGCCAAGCTCGGCTCTGGAAACACCATATATTTT; CDR3 protein: CSAKLGSGNTIYF
J gene: TRBJ1-1; D gene: TRBD1; clone size: -; V gene: TRBV14; CDR3 DNA: TGTGCCAGCAGCCAAGGGCGACAGGGGAACGTTTTCTTT; CDR3 protein: CASSQGRQGNVFF
J gene: TRBJ1-1; D gene: -; clone size: few; V gene: TRBV5-1; CDR3 DNA: TGCGCCAGCAGCTTGGGGACAGTGAACACTGAAGCTTTCTTT; CDR3 protein: CASSLGTVNTEAFF
J gene: TRBJ2-2; D gene: -; clone size: once; V gene: TRBV11-2; CDR3 DNA: TGTGCCAGCAGCTTAGACGCTCACCGGGGGGCAAGGACCGGGGAGCTGTTTTTT; CDR3 protein: CASSLDAHRGARTGELFF
J gene: TRBJ2-3; D gene: -; clone size: -; V gene: TRBV9; CDR3 DNA: TGTGCCAGCAGCGACTCCATGCGGGACACGCAGTATTTT; CDR3 protein: CASSDSMRDTQYF
J gene: TRBJ2-1; D gene: TRBD1; clone size: few; V gene: TRBV4-1; CDR3 DNA: TGCGCCAGCAGCCAAGGTACGGACAGGGTCAATGAGCAGTTCTTC; CDR3 protein: CASSQGTDRVNEQFF
J gene: TRBJ1-5; D gene: -; clone size: -; V gene: TRBV30; CDR3 DNA: TGTGCCTGGAGCCCAGATAGCAATCAGCCCCAGCATTTT; CDR3 protein: CAWSPDSNQPQHF
J gene: TRBJ2-1; D gene: TRBD2; clone size: -; V gene: TRBV14; CDR3 DNA: TGTGCCAGCAGCGGGACTAGCGGCTCCTACAATGAGCAGTTCTTC; CDR3 protein: CASSGTSGSYNEQFF
J gene: TRBJ2-1; D gene: TRBD1; clone size: -; V gene: TRBV7-3; CDR3 DNA: TGTGCCAGCAGCTTGGGTCGACAGGGGGCGCGGAATGAGCAGTTCTTC; CDR3 protein: CASSLGRQGARNEQFF
J gene: TRBJ1-1; D gene: -; clone size: -; V gene: TRBV15; CDR3 DNA: TGTGCCACCAGCAGGGGGGTAGGGGGGAACACTGAAGCTTTCTTT; CDR3 protein: CATSRGVGGNTEAFF
J gene: TRBJ1-1; D gene: -; clone size: once; V gene: TRBV6-6; CDR3 DNA: TGTGCCAGCAGCTACTTAGGAGGGTTGGACACTGAAGCTTTCTTT; CDR3 protein: CASSYLGGLDTEAFF
J gene: TRBJ2-5; D gene: -; clone size: -; V gene: TRBV6-5; CDR3 DNA: TGTGCCAGCAGTTCCCTCGGCCGTCCCGGGGAGACCCAGTACTTC; CDR3 protein: CASSSLGRPGETQYF
J gene: TRBJ2-7; D gene: -; clone size: -; V gene: TRBV7-2; CDR3 DNA: TGTGCCAGCAGCTTAGTGGGACAAATCTCCTACGAGCAGTACTTC; CDR3 protein: CASSLVGQISYEQYF
J gene: TRBJ1-6; D gene: -; clone size: -; V gene: TRBV21-1; CDR3 DNA: TGTGCCAGCAGCACCCGGGTTTTAGACTCACCCCTCCACTTT; CDR3 protein: CASSTRVLDSPLHF
J gene: TRBJ1-2; D gene: -; clone size: few; V gene: TRBV18; CDR3 DNA: TGTGCCAGCTCACCACTGAGTGTCTATGGCTACACCTTC; CDR3 protein: CASSPLSVYGYTF
J gene: TRBJ2-1; D gene: TRBD2; clone size: -; V gene: TRBV5-5; CDR3 DNA: TGTGCCAGCAGCTTGGTGATTTCTAGCGGGAGAGGTAGTGGCAATGAGCAGTTCTTC; CDR3 protein: CASSLVISSGRGSGNEQFF
J gene: TRBJ2-7; D gene: TRBD1; clone size: -; V gene: TRBV5-4; CDR3 DNA: TGTGCCAGCAGCTTGACAGGGGCCTACGAGCAGTACTTC; CDR3 protein: CASSLTGAYEQYF
J gene: TRBJ2-5; D gene: TRBD1; clone size: -; V gene: TRBV7-9; CDR3 DNA: TGTGCCAGCAGCTTATCAGGGGGCGACGAGACCCAGTACTTC; CDR3 protein: CASSLSGGDETQYF
J gene: TRBJ2-2; D gene: -; clone size: -; V gene: TRBV30; CDR3 DNA: TGTGCCTGGAGTGTACTCAGGATGACCGGGGAGCTGTTTTTT; CDR3 protein: CAWSVLRMTGELFF
J gene: TRBJ2-5; D gene: -; clone size: -; V gene: TRBV5-4; CDR3 DNA: TGTGCCAGCAGCGCCATCTCCCGGGGGGCTGAAGAGACCCAGTACTTC; CDR3 protein: CASSAISRGAEETQYF
J gene: TRBJ2-1; D gene: -; clone size: -; V gene: TRBV15; CDR3 DNA: TGTGCCACCAGCAGAACAAGATACAATGAGCAGTTCTTC; CDR3 protein: CATSRTRYNEQFF
J gene: TRBJ2-1; D gene: TRBD2; clone size: -; V gene: TRBV30; CDR3 DNA: TGTGCCTGGGGCCAATCAGCGGGAGTTTACAATGAGCAGTTCTTC; CDR3 protein: CAWGQSAGVYNEQFF
J gene: TRBJ2-3; D gene: -; clone size: -; V gene: TRBV19; CDR3 DNA: TGTGCCAGTAGTAGATTCGGGCGGGCTAGCACAGATACGCAGTATTTT; CDR3 protein: CASSRFGRASTDTQYF
J gene: TRBJ1-5; D gene: -; clone size: -; V gene: TRBV15; CDR3 DNA: TGTGCCACCAGCAGGGTAGGGCAGGGTCAGCCCCAGCATTTT; CDR3 protein: CATSRVGQGQPQHF
J gene: TRBJ2-7; D gene: -; clone size: -; V gene: TRBV6-5; CDR3 DNA: TGTGCCAGCAACAGGCGGGACGGACTATTGGAGCAGTACTTC; CDR3 protein: CASNRRDGLLEQYF
J gene: TRBJ2-3; D gene: -; clone size: -; V gene: TRBV6-5; CDR3 DNA: TGTGCCAGCAGCGCAATTGAGGGCACAGATACGCAGTATTTT; CDR3 protein: CASSAIEGTDTQYF
J gene: TRBJ2-1; D gene: TRBD1; clone size: -; V gene: TRBV28; CDR3 DNA: TGTGCCAGCAGTTTCGGGACAGGCTCCTACAATGAGCAGTTCTTC; CDR3 protein: CASSFGTGSYNEQFF
J gene: TRBJ2-3; D gene: TRBD1; clone size: -; V gene: TRBV7-4; CDR3 DNA: TGTGCCAGCAGCCTCCCGACAGGGGGAGCCTTCACAGATACGCAGTATTTT; CDR3 protein: CASSLPTGGAFTDTQYF
J gene: TRBJ2-1; D gene: -; clone size: -; V gene: TRBV6-5; CDR3 DNA: TGTGCCAGCAATCGGGGGGCCTTGAATGAGCAGTTCTTC; CDR3 protein: CASNRGALNEQFF
J gene: TRBJ1-4; D gene: TRBD1; clone size: -; V gene: TRBV18; CDR3 DNA: TGTGCCAGCTCACCCGGGACAGTTGGAGAAAAACTGTTTTTT; CDR3 protein: CASSPGTVGEKLFF
J gene: TRBJ1-5; D gene: TRBD1; clone size: -; V gene: TRBV27; CDR3 DNA: TGTGCCAGCAGGACAGGGGGGCAGCCCCAGCATTTT; CDR3 protein: CASRTGGQPQHF
J gene: TRBJ2-1; D gene: -; clone size: -; V gene: TRBV29-1; CDR3 DNA: TGCAGCGTTGTCCCCGTCGACAGTAGCTCCTACAATGAGCAGTTCTTC; CDR3 protein: CSVVPVDSSSYNEQFF